The text below deals with one T cell receptor beta chain. As processed by the authors: Estimation of nucleated cell counts was performed using reference gene primer amplification. Here immunoSEQ multiplex PCR was the method, and the copy in TCRdb shows in-frame clones only, minus some. That table furnishes V, J and clone size, whereas the DNA furnished D and trimming. This sample has 85,000 to 130,000 clones, with approximately 80% found just once. This sample is part of a study of blood T cell repertoires in COVID-19. The wider study: There were acute and convalescent COVID-19 samples, and they came from the United States, Italy and Spain. From T cells, B-cell-depleted T cells, or PBMCs came the material, which was cDNA or gDNA.

What was sequenced was peripheral blood. The clonotype originates from a woman aged 60-75 years with acute or convalescent COVID-19.

CDR3 amino acids: CASDRGGNTIYF. CDR3 DNA sequence: TGTGCCAGTGATAGGGGAGGAAACACCATATATTTT. The chain couples TRBV19 to TRBJ1-3; a weak D match, TRBD1 (5 bases). Germline-derived CDR1 and CDR2 are LNHDA and SQIVND (reference sequence). Trimming pared 8 bases from V and 4 bases from J, leaving 9 bases between. This CDR3 spans 12 amino acids.